This TCR beta chain was sequenced during a study of cytomegalovirus exposure and HLA in healthy donors. Overall study: Unique TCRs from HLA-typed donors, 65 million to 85 million of them, were held in an early data release. Findings of the study overall: The study found most TCR sequences rare, yet found some public TCRs in many donors. Clonal expansion was found to be greater in HLA-associated TCR beta chains than in equally common others in a later analysis.

In the case of this clone: The target antigen is unknown.

PCR involved 60 Vbeta and 13 Jbeta primers. Profiling relied on immunoSEQ multiplex PCR, and the TCRdb table lists in-frame clones only, not all of them. Here the sample spans approximately 120,000 clones, about 79% being singletons. The V gene's germline CDR1 is MGHDK and CDR2 SYGVNS. V lost 7 bases and J 1 base, leaving 10 bases between the germline ends. The CDR3 has 13 amino acids. The TCR originated in a woman in her forties or fifties in good health and CMV-seronegative. V is TRBV25-1 and J is TRBJ1-1; D is undetermined. The specimen was PBMCs. CDR3 DNA: TGTGCCAGCACCGCGTCCGGGAACACTGAAGCTTTCTTT. Encoded protein: CASTASGNTEAFF.